This passage covers 29 T cell receptor beta chains from one sample sequenced in a study of control samples from healthy donors and cancer patients. TCRdb's copy holds only in-frame clones and misses some; the assay was immunoSEQ multiplex PCR. The table lists some 28,000 clones, around 80% of them singletons. The sequenced material came from PBMCs. The receptor set was obtained from a man aged 60 to 69 with head and neck cancer.

The V gene is TRBV14, the J gene TRBJ1-2; TRBD1 might be the D (5 bases). This CDR3 has 16 residues. Trimming cost V 4 bases and J 4 bases, with 19 bases left between them. Germline CDR1 reads SGHDN; CDR2 reads FVKESK. The DNA for the CDR3 is TGTGCCAGCAGCCGAGGAGAGGGGCGGGATAGCTATGGCTACACCTTC. Its protein is CASSRGEGRDSYGYTF.

In its sample, this clone was seen a few times. J is TRBJ1-2 and V is TRBV5-1, with 9 bases fitting TRBD1. There are 13 residues in the CDR3. J lost 7 bases, V lost 7 bases, and 8 bases had no gene match. Germline-derived CDR1 and CDR2 are SGHRS and YFSETQ. The CDR3 region is CASSGGTGSGYTF. The CDR3 coding sequence is TGCGCCAGCTCCGGGGGGACAGGGTCTGGCTACACCTTC.

This chain connects TRBV6-5 to TRBJ1-2; D uncertain. Germline-derived CDR1 and CDR2 are MNHEY and SVGAGI. V lost 2 bases to trimming and J lost 0 bases, with 10 bases between them. This CDR3 has 15 amino acids. CDR3 protein: CASSYPEPTNYGYTF. CDR3 nucleotides: TGTGCCAGCAGTTACCCGGAACCTACTAACTATGGCTACACCTTC.

To note about this clone: The junction departs from germline at one end; a sequencing error may be responsible. V and J are TRBV9 and TRBJ1-3; D is unresolved. CDR1 SGDLS and CDR2 YYNGEE come from the germline V gene. CDR3 length: 17 amino acids. CDR3 coding DNA: TGTGCTAGCAGCCCCCGGACCCTAAGTGGCTCTGGAAACACCATATATTTT. Its translation is CASSPRTLSGSGNTIYF.

The gene calls are TRBV6-1 and TRBJ2-1, with TRBD1 identical over 7 bases. This CDR3 contains 15 residues. V lost 2 bases to trimming and J lost 7 bases; unmatched junction nucleotides: 8. Looked up from germline, CDR1 is MNHNS and CDR2 is SASEGT. In DNA form, the CDR3 reads TGTGCCAGCAGTGAATGGGGACAGAGCCGGAATGAGCAGTTCTTC. Protein sequence: CASSEWGQSRNEQFF.

This clone has just a few counts. The chain combines TRBV28 with TRBJ1-5, with 7 nucleotides matching TRBD1. Losses at the gene ends were 5 bases for V and 0 bases for J; bases not matched to a gene: 7. Germline lookup yields CDR1 MDHEN and CDR2 SYDVKM. CDR3 length: 16 residues. CDR3: CASSRQGRGSNQPQHF. The CDR3 coding sequence is TGTGCCAGCAGTCGACAGGGTCGTGGTAGCAATCAGCCCCAGCATTTT.

The chain carries TRBV5-1 and TRBJ1-5; 8 bases fit TRBD1. This CDR3 contains 15 residues. From germline, CDR1 is SGHRS and CDR2 YFSETQ. V was pared by 0 bases and J by 7 bases, with 6 bases of the junction left unmatched. The DNA of the CDR3 is TGCGCCAGCAGCTTGGGAGGACAGGGCGGGCAGCCCCAGCATTTT. It is translated as CASSLGGQGGQPQHF.

The rearrangement joins TRBV9 to TRBJ2-7; either TRBD1 or TRBD2 may fit D (5 bases each). Trimming cost V 2 bases and J 4 bases, with 16 bases left between them. Per the germline V gene, CDR1 is SGDLS and CDR2 is YYNGEE. The CDR3 extends over 15 amino acids. The CDR3 loop is CASSVNWQGDYEQYF. The CDR3 nucleotides are TGTGCCAGCAGCGTTAACTGGCAGGGAGATTACGAGCAGTACTTC.

This chain connects TRBV29-1 to TRBJ1-2; D is unresolved. From germline, CDR1 is SQVTM and CDR2 ANQGSEA. Trimming took 7 bases from V and 13 from J, leaving 25 bases between them. This CDR3 has 13 amino acids. This chain's CDR3 is CSAQRSSGIILTF. The CDR3 DNA reads TGCAGCGCTCAAAGGTCGTCAGGAATAATCCTCACCTTC.

The chain couples TRBV28 to TRBJ1-6; tentatively, D is TRBD1 (6 bases). Trimming left V 2 bases short and J 5 bases short, with 13 bases between. Germline CDR1 is MDHEN and CDR2 is SYDVKM. The CDR3 is made up of 16 amino acids. The CDR3 loop is CASSLGGGRDNSPLHF. The CDR3 bases are TGTGCCAGCAGTTTAGGGGGGGGCAGAGATAATTCACCCCTCCACTTT.

The chain carries TRBV28 and TRBJ2-4, with 7 bases identical to TRBD1. From germline, CDR1 is MDHEN and CDR2 SYDVKM. J was trimmed by 5 bases and V by 5 bases; bases with no gene match: 6. The CDR3 has 14 amino acids. The CDR3 DNA sequence: TGTGCCAGCAGTACCGACAGGGTTCAAAACATTCAGTACTTC. This sequence encodes CASSTDRVQNIQYF.

This clone has only a few counts. The chain uses TRBV15 and TRBJ1-5; D is unclear. Per germline, CDR1 LNHNV and CDR2 YYDKDF (reference sequence). V shed 0 bases and J shed 1 base, with 4 bases lying between them. This CDR3 is built from 14 residues. DNA for the CDR3: TGTGCCACCAGCAGAGAGACGAGCAATCAGCCCCAGCATTTT. This codes for CATSRETSNQPQHF.

The genes are TRBV28 and TRBJ1-2; D is ambiguous. V was trimmed by 6 bases and J by 3 bases, leaving 14 bases between them. In germline, CDR1 is MDHEN, CDR2 SYDVKM. The CDR3 sequence is 14 residues long. CDR3 coding DNA: TGTGCCAGCAGGGATTTCGGCCGGGACTATGGCTACACCTTC. As protein: CASRDFGRDYGYTF.

The V gene is TRBV19, the J gene TRBJ1-1; D gene unclear. Germline assignment: CDR1 LNHDA and CDR2 SQIVND (reference sequence). The CDR3 spans 13 residues. Trimming cost V 4 bases and J 5 bases, with 11 bases left between them. The DNA of the CDR3 is TGTGCCAGTAGTACTTTCCTATCGACTGAAGCTTTCTTT. This translates into CASSTFLSTEAFF.

Details on this clone: The same CDR3 arises from other DNA sequences in this sample as well. The chain links TRBV7-3 to TRBJ2-6, with 12 bases lining up with TRBD1. This CDR3 spans 19 amino acids. Germline CDR1 is SGHTA and CDR2 is FQGTGA. The V segment lost 4 bases and the J segment 3 bases; nucleotides outside the gene matches: 10. The CDR3 is CASSSRGQGAGFGANVLTF. In DNA, the CDR3 is TGTGCCAGCAGCTCTAGGGGACAGGGGGCGGGGTTTGGGGCCAACGTCCTGACTTTC.

This chain joins TRBV27 and TRBJ1-3; D unresolved. The CDR3 loop spans 16 amino acids. V shed 0 bases and J shed 1 base, with 10 bases lying between them. CDR1 is MNHEY, CDR2 SMNVEV, per germline (reference sequence). The CDR3: CASSLSASSSGNTIYF. CDR3 coding DNA: TGTGCCAGCAGTTTATCGGCGTCATCTTCTGGAAACACCATATATTTT.

The rearrangement links TRBV6-2 or TRBV6-3 to TRBJ1-1; weak D call: TRBD1 (6 bases). Germline lookup yields CDR1 MNHEY and CDR2 SVGEGT. V lost 4 bases and J 1 base, leaving 10 bases between the germline ends. The CDR3 loop spans 14 amino acids. CDR3 region: CASSSTGRNTEAFF. CDR3 bases: TGTGCCAGCAGTTCGACAGGCAGGAACACTGAAGCTTTCTTT.

The gene calls are TRBV19 and TRBJ1-2; unclear D gene. Trimming cost V 4 bases and J 6 bases, with 12 bases left between them. Per germline, CDR1 LNHDA and CDR2 SQIVND (reference sequence). The CDR3 loop spans 13 amino acids. CDR3 sequence: CASSSTNRNGYTF. CDR3 DNA: TGTGCCAGTAGTAGCACAAACAGAAATGGCTACACCTTC.

This rearrangement joins TRBV27 to TRBJ2-2; D might be TRBD1 or TRBD2, each matching 5 bases. Trimming removed 9 bases from V and 0 bases from J, with 23 bases in between. There are 18 residues in the CDR3. Germline CDR1 is MNHEY and CDR2 is SMNVEV (reference sequence). DNA for the CDR3: TGTGCCAGTAGGGGTTCCGGGACCCCAAGGTCGAACACCGGGGAGCTGTTTTTT. Protein: CASRGSGTPRSNTGELFF.

This sequence joins TRBV7-2 and TRBJ2-7; the match to TRBD2 covers 7 bases. V lost 5 bases and J lost 0; bases outside the gene matches: 10. CDR1 SGHTA and CDR2 FQGNSA come from the germline V gene. The CDR3 loop spans 16 amino acids. The CDR3 loop reads CASSRWVGGSSYEQYF. The DNA for the CDR3 is TGTGCCAGCAGCCGTTGGGTGGGCGGGAGCTCCTACGAGCAGTACTTC.

This clone has just a few counts. This rearrangement joins TRBV15 to TRBJ2-4; D is unresolved. The germline V and J ends were trimmed by 3 bases and 1 base, with 4 bases remaining between them. This CDR3 contains 13 residues. Germline CDR1 is LNHNV and CDR2 is YYDKDF (reference sequence). CDR3 coding DNA: TGTGCCACCAGCAGGGGGGCCAAAAACATTCAGTACTTC. Its translation is CATSRGAKNIQYF.

The rearrangement links TRBV25-1 to TRBJ1-1; D gene ambiguous. CDR3 size: 12 residues. Looked up from germline, CDR1 is MGHDK and CDR2 is SYGVNS. Trimming stripped 3 bases from V and 3 bases from J, with 5 bases between. In DNA form, the CDR3 reads TGTGCCAGCAGTGAGGATTACACTGAAGCTTTCTTT. Protein product: CASSEDYTEAFF.

V is TRBV2 and J is TRBJ2-2; 7 positions match TRBD2. The CDR3 is 15 amino acids. The V segment lost 6 bases and the J segment 3 bases; nucleotides outside the gene matches: 7. Germline values: CDR1 SNHLY, CDR2 FYNNEI. The CDR3 loop reads CASRSSGADTGELFF. The CDR3 region has the DNA TGTGCCAGCAGATCTAGCGGAGCGGACACCGGGGAGCTGTTTTTT.

The chain uses TRBV10-3 and TRBJ2-2; D might be TRBD1 (6 bases). The germline V and J ends were trimmed by 5 bases and 5 bases, with 9 bases remaining between them. The CDR3 has 13 residues. The germline V gene encodes CDR1 ENHRY and CDR2 SYGVKD. CDR3 bases: TGTGCCATCAGTAACCAGGGGACCGGGGAGCTGTTTTTT. Protein product: CAISNQGTGELFF.

This clone qualifies as medium-sized. The chain carries TRBV4-1 and TRBJ1-2; TRBD1 might be the D (5 bases). The V gene's germline CDR1 is MGHRA and CDR2 YSYEKL. The CDR3 is 14 residues long. V was shortened by 3 bases and J by 7 bases, with 15 bases between the two germline ends. The CDR3 loop reads CASSQDRGVTGYTF. For the CDR3, the DNA is TGCGCCAGCAGCCAGGATCGGGGGGTGACTGGCTACACCTTC.

The V gene is TRBV12-3 or TRBV12-4, the J gene TRBJ1-2, with 7 bases aligning to TRBD1. With 7 bases clipped from V and 6 bases from J, the junction kept 8 bases outside the gene matches. The CDR3 is made up of 13 amino acids. CDR3 nucleotide sequence: TGTGCCAGCACCATGACAGGGCGGGATGGCTACACCTTC. Protein sequence: CASTMTGRDGYTF.

The J gene is TRBJ2-3, the V gene TRBV2, with D perhaps matching TRBD1 (7 bases). The CDR3 has 15 amino acids. Per the germline V gene, CDR1 is SNHLY and CDR2 is FYNNEI. V was clipped by 1 base and J by 4 bases, with 12 bases between them. The CDR3 loop reads CASSEGRGDSDTQYF. DNA of the CDR3: TGTGCCAGCAGTGAAGGCAGGGGGGATTCAGATACGCAGTATTTT.

The chain joins TRBV2 to TRBJ2-6; maybe TRBD1 (5 bases). Trimming took 7 bases from V and 0 from J, leaving 16 bases between them. The germline V gene has CDR1 SNHLY and CDR2 FYNNEI. CDR3 size: 17 residues. CDR3 sequence reads: CASTTFVGASGANVLTF. CDR3 nucleotide sequence: TGTGCCAGCACCACCTTCGTTGGGGCCTCTGGGGCCAACGTCCTGACTTTC.

In this sample, this clone is medium-sized. J is TRBJ1-5 and V is TRBV30; the D is unclear. The CDR3 loop spans 15 amino acids. Germline V gives CDR1 GTSNPN, CDR2 SVGIG (reference sequence). Trimming took 0 bases from V and 0 from J, leaving 9 bases between them. DNA for the CDR3: TGTGCCTGGAGTGTACCAACGGTTAGCAATCAGCCCCAGCATTTT. Protein: CAWSVPTVSNQPQHF.